This T cell receptor (beta chain) derives from a study of T cells after yellow fever vaccination. For the study at large: In the case of low-cell-number fractions, SMART-Seq v4 Ultra Low Input was used for preparation.

This clonotype turned up a few times. Its antigen remains unknown. The CDR3 loop spans 13 amino acids. Germline assignment: CDR1 MNHEY and CDR2 SVGEGT. V lost 10 bases, J lost 6 bases, and 16 bases lay in between. Study-level points and caveats: Most clones from primary vaccination resurfaced after the booster (around 95% CD4, 75% to 90% CD8). The secondary T-cell response peaked on day 5, not day 15, but was weaker.

For TCR, cDNA came from 5'RACE template switching, which added a universal primer site and UMIs. MiXCR, applied by TCRdb to the 5' RACE reads, yields one record per CDR3 protein. The sample records around 600,000 distinct CDR3 sequences, over 9% being singletons. This TCR came from a young man who received the YFV17D yellow fever vaccine. This chain connects TRBV6-2 or TRBV6-3 to TRBJ2-1; D is unresolved. This specimen consisted of PBMCs, obtained on the day of the yellow fever booster vaccination. For the CDR3, the DNA is TGTGCCACCCGTGTGGAAGGCTCCAATGAGCAGTTCTTC. This translates into CATRVEGSNEQFF.